This record concerns one T cell receptor beta chain sequence. This entry belongs to a study of cytomegalovirus exposure and HLA in healthy donors. Vbeta (60) and Jbeta (13) primers were used in the PCR. Using immunoSEQ multiplex PCR, the repertoire was profiled, and TCRdb retains in-frame clones only, with some absent. The repertoire holds more than 85,000 clones, with 75% to 90% as singletons. V lost 6 bases and J 7 bases, leaving 15 bases between the germline ends. This CDR3 region has 13 residues. Germline lookup yields CDR1 MNHEY and CDR2 SMNVEV (reference sequence). This receptor was identified in a man in his thirties or forties in good health and CMV-seropositive. The chain recombines TRBV27 with TRBJ1-2; D possibly corresponds to TRBD1 (6 bases). Specimen: PBMCs. The CDR3 DNA sequence: TGTGCCAGCAGCCAAGGGGGGGAGGCTGGCTACACCTTC. This codes for CASSQGGEAGYTF.